The 20 T cell receptor beta chains reported below all come from one sample, sequenced in a study of beta chain features in type 1 diabetes (dated by TCRdb to about 2018). Overall study results and their limits: A moderate but significant shortening of TCRB CDR3 length was observed in type 1 diabetes patients in all four CD4+ subsets.

Libraries came from the immunoSEQ multiplex PCR assay. The High Capacity cDNA Reverse Transcription Kit was used to reverse transcribe all of the isolated RNA, meaning that expressed TCRB transcripts were what got sequenced. TCRdb stores this immuneACCESS table with in-frame sequences only. Part of the clones is absent; in the studies checked, under half of the shortfall reflects unresolved V genes, and no reason is known for the rest. The sample includes some 240,000 clones, with approximately 16% observed a single time. About 0.092% of the sample goes to the ten largest clones. No cognate antigen is known for these TCRs. Sequenced sample: naive CD4+ T cells from blood. The meaning of the sample's cell subset or site label: true naive CD4+ T cells. These receptors were obtained from a man aged 25-45 years with type 1 diabetes.

This clone was counted a few times. The sample carries other DNA sequences with the same CDR3. The chain uses TRBV29-1 and TRBJ2-1; TRBD2 matches 10 bases. The CDR3 is 14 amino acids. V lost 4 bases to trimming and J lost 4 bases; unmatched junction nucleotides: 4. CDR1 SQVTM and CDR2 ANQGSEA come from the germline V gene. CDR3 protein: CSVGRTSGYNEQFF. In DNA, the CDR3 is TGCAGCGTTGGAAGGACTAGCGGATACAATGAGCAGTTCTTC.

This chain joins TRBV29-1 and TRBJ2-5; D tentatively fits TRBD1 or TRBD2 (5 bases each). Germline values: CDR1 SQVTM, CDR2 ANQGSEA. CDR3 length: 14 amino acids. Trimming removed 6 bases at V and 2 bases at J, with 16 bases between. This CDR3 reads CSVVVGTYQETQYF. In DNA form, the CDR3 reads TGCAGCGTCGTAGTCGGGACCTATCAAGAGACCCAGTACTTC.

This clone was found a few times. The rearrangement joins TRBV29-1 to TRBJ2-1, with TRBD1 matching 9 bases. With V trimmed by 7 bases and J by 8 bases, 9 bases remained unmatched. In germline, CDR1 is SQVTM, CDR2 ANQGSEA. The CDR3 is 13 residues long. CDR3 in amino acids: CSAPVGQGDEQFF. The CDR3 nucleotides are TGCAGCGCCCCAGTGGGACAGGGCGATGAGCAGTTCTTC.

This clone occurred a few times. This rearrangement joins TRBV29-1 to TRBJ2-7; TRBD2 agrees at 7 bases. The germline V gene has CDR1 SQVTM and CDR2 ANQGSEA. V shed 4 bases, J shed 3 bases, and the junction held 15 bases outside the gene matches. The length of the CDR3 is 16 residues. The DNA of the CDR3 is TGCAGCGTTGCTGGGGCAGCGGGGCAGTTAGACTACGAGCAGTACTTC. Encoded protein: CSVAGAAGQLDYEQYF.

The CDR3 sequence: CASSQTPSYEQYF. In DNA, the CDR3 is TGTGCCAGCTCACAAACCCCATCCTACGAGCAGTACTTC. The rearrangement joins TRBV18 to TRBJ2-7; D gene uncertain. The germline CDR1 and CDR2 sequences are KGHSH and LQKENI. Trimming stripped 4 bases from V and 1 base from J, with 8 bases between. The CDR3 spans 13 residues.

The V gene is TRBV5-6, the J gene TRBJ2-4, with unresolved D. Trimming pared 4 bases from V and 0 bases from J, leaving 14 bases between. Germline loops: CDR1 SGHDT, CDR2 YYEEEE. The CDR3 runs 16 residues. The CDR3 sequence: CASSLTRFLAKNIQYF. CDR3 in DNA: TGTGCCAGCAGCCTCACAAGATTTCTAGCCAAAAACATTCAGTACTTC.

A few counts support this clone. This chain joins TRBV5-4 and TRBJ2-5, with 10 nucleotides matching TRBD2. The CDR3 runs to 15 residues. J gave up 7 bases and V 0 bases, and 6 bases lay outside the gene matches. Germline V gene data show CDR1 as SGHNT and CDR2 as YYREEE (reference sequence). The CDR3 loop reads CASSLGGTSDRTQYF. For the CDR3, the DNA is TGTGCCAGCAGCTTGGGGGGGACTAGCGATAGGACCCAGTACTTC.

J is TRBJ2-7 and V is TRBV5-6; possible D gene TRBD2, 6 bases. Germline V gene sequence: CDR1 SGHDT, CDR2 YYEEEE. The V gene lost 3 bases and the J gene lost 1 base, with 11 bases spanning the gap. This CDR3 has 14 amino acids. The CDR3 loop is CASSYGSPSYEQYF. In DNA, the CDR3 is TGTGCCAGCAGCTACGGGAGCCCATCCTACGAGCAGTACTTC.

This clone was detected a few times. CDR3 amino acids: CASSFRVQETQYF. CDR3 nucleotide sequence: TGTGCCAGCAGTTTTAGAGTACAAGAGACCCAGTACTTC. The chain employs TRBV27 and TRBJ2-5, with D unresolved. There are 13 residues in the CDR3. The V gene's germline CDR1 is MNHEY and CDR2 SMNVEV (reference sequence). V lost 3 bases and J 2 bases, leaving 7 bases between the germline ends.

The chain couples TRBV29-1 to TRBJ1-5; no reliable D call. CDR1 is SQVTM and CDR2 is ANQGSEA in the germline V gene. The CDR3 spans 14 residues. Trimming took off 6 bases at V and 2 bases at J, with 14 bases between the two ends. The CDR3 coding sequence is TGCAGCGTGGCGACCCTGGTTGGCAATCAGCCCCAGCATTTT. Encoded protein: CSVATLVGNQPQHF.

There are a few counts of this clone. V is TRBV6-5 and J is TRBJ2-1; weak D call: TRBD2 (5 bases). This CDR3 is 13 amino acids long. CDR1 is MNHEY, CDR2 SVGAGI, per germline. The germline V and J ends were trimmed by 8 bases and 6 bases, with 14 bases remaining between them. The CDR3 spells CASLNGVRNEQFF. CDR3 sequence (DNA): TGTGCCAGCCTAAACGGGGTACGCAATGAGCAGTTCTTC.

The J gene is TRBJ2-5, the V gene TRBV7-9, with 11 nucleotides matching TRBD2. The CDR3 is 14 residues long. The V segment lost 4 bases and the J segment 4 bases; nucleotides outside the gene matches: 2. CDR1 is SEHNR, CDR2 FQNEAQ, per germline (reference sequence). This CDR3 is CASSYGLAGETQYF. The CDR3 region has the DNA TGTGCCAGCAGCTACGGACTAGCGGGAGAGACCCAGTACTTC. The whole variable domain, remainder taken from reference TRBV7-9 and TRBJ2-5, is DTGVSQNPRHKITKRGQNVTFRCDPISEHNRLYWYRQTLGQGPEFLTYFQNEAQLEKSRLLSDRFSAERPKGSFSTLEIQRTEQGDSAMYLCASSYGLAGETQYFGPGTRLLVL.

In its sample, this clone was seen a few times. The chain couples TRBV12-5 to TRBJ2-5, with D unclear. CDR1 and CDR2 (germline): LGHNT, FRNRAP. The V gene lost 1 base and the J gene lost 5 bases, with 2 bases spanning the gap. The CDR3 spans 11 residues. The CDR3: CASGLAETQYF. DNA of the CDR3: TGTGCTAGTGGTTTGGCGGAGACCCAGTACTTC.

This clone was detected a few times. The chain couples TRBV9 to TRBJ1-5; D is unresolved. The V end was cut by 4 bases, the J end by 0 bases, with 11 bases between. Germline values: CDR1 SGDLS, CDR2 YYNGEE. There are 15 residues in the CDR3. In DNA, the CDR3 is TGTGCCAGCAGCAAAATCGGAGATAGCAATCAGCCCCAGCATTTT. Translation gives CASSKIGDSNQPQHF.

This clone showed up just a few times. The rearrangement uses TRBV18 and TRBJ2-1; the D is unclear. The germline V gene has CDR1 KGHSH and CDR2 LQKENI. V lost 2 bases, J lost 8 bases, and 7 bases lay in between. This CDR3 is built from 12 residues. CDR3 coding DNA: TGTGCCAGCTCACCAACGGCCTATGAGCAGTTCTTC. Translated: CASSPTAYEQFF.

This sequence joins TRBV2 and TRBJ2-4, with D unresolved. Germline CDR1 is SNHLY and CDR2 is FYNNEI. The CDR3 spans 14 residues. Trimming took 4 bases from V and 5 from J, leaving 12 bases between them. CDR3 coding DNA: TGTGCCAGCAGTGTGGAAGGGCTGGAAAACATTCAGTACTTC. Residues: CASSVEGLENIQYF. Full variable domain (remainder filled in from reference TRBV2 and TRBJ2-4): EPEVTQTPSHQVTQMGQEVILRCVPISNHLYFYWYRQILGQKVEFLVSFYNNEISEKSEIFDDQFSVERPDGSNFTLKIRSTKLEDSAMYFCASSVEGLENIQYFGAGTRLSVL.

This clone was seen more than once but under ten times. The J gene is TRBJ2-1, the V gene TRBV9; 7 bases map to TRBD2. J lost 3 bases, V lost 4 bases, and 7 bases had no gene match. The germline V gene has CDR1 SGDLS and CDR2 YYNGEE. The length of the CDR3 is 15 residues. CDR3 in DNA: TGTGCCAGCAGCAACCTGGGAGGGGACTACAATGAGCAGTTCTTC. It specifies CASSNLGGDYNEQFF.

This chain uses TRBV7-2 with TRBJ2-3; 11 bases are a match to TRBD1. The CDR3 sequence is 15 residues long. Germline assignment: CDR1 SGHTA and CDR2 FQGNSA. V shed 5 bases, J shed 1 base, and the junction held 2 bases outside the gene matches. The CDR3 region is CASSLGQGGTDTQYF. In DNA, the CDR3 is TGTGCCAGCAGCCTGGGACAGGGGGGCACAGATACGCAGTATTTT.

The genes are TRBV30 and TRBJ2-5; D is undetermined. Trimming removed 2 bases at V and 5 bases at J, with 12 bases between. Looked up from germline, CDR1 is GTSNPN and CDR2 is SVGIG (reference sequence). The CDR3 loop spans 13 amino acids. The CDR3 DNA sequence: TGTGCCTGGAGTAATGGGATCCACGAGACCCAGTACTTC. Its translation: CAWSNGIHETQYF.

This clone was observed a few times. This specimen includes other DNA sequences encoding the same CDR3. The chain carries TRBV9 and TRBJ2-1; 8 nucleotides align to TRBD2. CDR3 length: 14 residues. Trimming at V came to 0 bases and at J to 6 bases, leaving 2 bases not matched to a gene. Germline CDR1 SGDLS, CDR2 YYNGEE. The CDR3 protein is CASSVVSGSNEQFF. The CDR3 nucleotides read TGTGCCAGCAGCGTAGTAAGCGGGAGCAATGAGCAGTTCTTC.